Reported below is one T cell receptor beta chain. This sample is drawn from a study of blood T cell repertoires in COVID-19. On the study more broadly: Acute and convalescent COVID-19 samples came from the United States, Italy and Spain. PBMCs, B-cell-depleted T cells, or T cells provided the cDNA or gDNA that made up the material.

In the original analysis: Estimated nucleated cell counts came from reference gene primer amplification. Repertoires were generated with immunoSEQ multiplex PCR, while TCRdb's copy carries only in-frame clones and drops some. V, J and clone size are those of that table, while D and trimming were read from the DNA. The profile shows tens of thousands of clones, approximately 88% of them singletons. CDR3 length: 14 amino acids. Germline CDR1 SGHTS, CDR2 YDEGEE. V lost 4 bases to trimming and J lost 4 bases; unmatched junction nucleotides: 6. The sample was peripheral blood. This clonotype was obtained from a man aged 50 or older with active COVID-19. This chain connects TRBV5-8 to TRBJ1-2; 8 positions match TRBD1. The CDR3 DNA follows: TGTGCCAGCAGCCGCGGACAGGGCGGCTATGGCTACACCTTC. Its translation: CASSRGQGGYGYTF.